The 2 T cell receptor beta chains in this list originate from one sample, sequenced in a study of CD4 T cells in relation to SARS-CoV-2 and coronaviruses. Sequenced by immunoSEQ multiplex PCR; TCRdb stores in-frame clones only, minus some. Of over 40,000 clones in the sample, around 82% were seen once. These TCRs are of unknown antigen specificity. The source material was naive CD4+ T cells from PBMCs, cultured in vitro. Stated subset: naive CD4+ T cells isolated by negative enrichment. The receptors stem from an adult with COVID-19.

This rearrangement joins TRBV11-3 to TRBJ2-3; 7 positions agree with TRBD2. With V trimmed by 0 bases and J by 6 bases, 12 bases remained unmatched. The germline V gene encodes CDR1 SGHNT and CDR2 YENEEA. The CDR3 has 17 amino acids. DNA for the CDR3: TGTGCCAGCAGCTTAGAAGGGAGGCGGGAGTTCGGTGATACGCAGTATTTT. It encodes CASSLEGRREFGDTQYF.

This clone was counted a few times. The CDR3 nucleotides are TGTGCCAGCAGCTTGTTGGGACAGGCGAACACTGAAGCTTTCTTT. Its protein product is CASSLLGQANTEAFF. This sequence joins TRBV7-9 and TRBJ1-1; the match to TRBD1 covers 8 bases. V lost 3 bases to trimming and J lost 1 base; unmatched junction nucleotides: 4. The CDR3 sequence is 15 residues long. CDR1 is SEHNR, CDR2 FQNEAQ, per germline (reference sequence).